One sample yielded the 14 T cell receptor beta chains listed below, sequenced in a study of blood T cell repertoires in COVID-19. The protocol was immunoSEQ multiplex PCR, while the TCRdb copy is restricted to in-frame clones and leaves out a portion. The sample contains about 380,000 clones, about 89% of which appear only once. Sequenced sample: PBMCs or T cells enriched from blood (not recorded which). All receptors come from a man aged 30 to 39 who had recovered from COVID-19.

The gene calls are TRBV6-5 and TRBJ1-2; 7 bases line up with TRBD1. Germline CDR1 and CDR2: MNHEY and SVGAGI. CDR3 size: 15 residues. The trim removed 5 bases at V and 5 bases at J, leaving 11 bases unmatched. This CDR3 is CASSPSSQGRYGYTF. The CDR3 DNA reads TGTGCCAGCAGTCCCTCCTCACAGGGGCGGTATGGCTACACCTTC.

The rearrangement links TRBV3-1 (or the pseudogene TRBV3-2) to TRBJ2-1; 8 bases are shared with TRBD2. The V segment lost 2 bases and the J segment 13 bases; nucleotides outside the gene matches: 4. The germline V gene encodes CDR1 LGHDT and CDR2 YNNKEL (reference sequence). The CDR3 spans 12 residues. CDR3 region: CASSQPAGVQFF. The CDR3 coding sequence is TGTGCCAGCAGCCAACCAGCGGGGGTTCAGTTCTTC.

A few counts support this clone. The rearrangement joins TRBV2 to TRBJ1-5; D is possibly TRBD1 (6 bases). The V and J ends lost 7 bases and 4 bases respectively, with 14 bases between them. The germline gives CDR1 SNHLY, CDR2 FYNNEI. The CDR3 is 14 residues long. The CDR3 DNA sequence: TGTGCCAGCAATCCAGGGGATAGGAATCAGCCCCAGCATTTT. Residues: CASNPGDRNQPQHF.

The chain couples TRBV4-2 to TRBJ2-5; no clear D. Germline V CDR1 and CDR2: LGHNA, YNFKEQ. V lost 1 base and J lost 3, with 9 bases in between. This CDR3 has 14 residues. Here the CDR3 DNA reads TGTGCCAGCAGCCAAGGCCCTACCAAAGAGACCCAGTACTTC. Translating gives CASSQGPTKETQYF.

The J gene is TRBJ1-1, the V gene TRBV11-2, with 7 bases that match TRBD1. Germline V gene data show CDR1 as SGHAT and CDR2 as FQNNGV. There are 14 residues in the CDR3. V was pared by 3 bases and J by 4 bases, with 5 bases of the junction left unmatched. The CDR3: CASSFAGGPTEAFF. DNA for the CDR3: TGTGCCAGCAGCTTCGCAGGGGGGCCCACTGAAGCTTTCTTT.

This clone was recorded once. This chain links TRBV5-1 with TRBJ1-2; 7 nucleotides agree with TRBD1. Germline values: CDR1 SGHRS, CDR2 YFSETQ. V was pared by 4 bases and J by 4 bases, with 7 bases of the junction left unmatched. The CDR3 contains 14 residues. CDR3 sequence (DNA): TGCGCCAGCAGCACCGGGACAGAGCCCTATGGCTACACCTTC. This gives the protein CASSTGTEPYGYTF.

CDR3 in amino acids: CAQDRGLWTEAFF. CDR3 DNA sequence: TGTGCCCAGGACAGGGGGCTTTGGACTGAAGCTTTCTTT. The chain combines TRBV30 with TRBJ1-1, with 11 positions matching TRBD1. CDR1 and CDR2 (germline): GTSNPN, SVGIG (reference sequence). V shed 8 bases and J 5 bases; nucleotides not matched to a gene: 7. This CDR3 is 13 amino acids long.

V is TRBV2 and J is TRBJ2-7, with D uncertain. The germline V gene encodes CDR1 SNHLY and CDR2 FYNNEI. Trimming took off 3 bases at V and 0 bases at J, with 12 bases between the two ends. CDR3 length equals 15 residues. CDR3 residues: CASSDVGPSSYEQYF. DNA for the CDR3: TGTGCCAGCAGTGATGTGGGCCCAAGCTCCTACGAGCAGTACTTC.

The chain combines TRBV2 with TRBJ2-3, with D possibly being TRBD2 (7 bases). Between the trimmed V and J ends, which lost 5 bases and 3 bases, there was a span of 18 bases. CDR1 and CDR2 from the germline V gene are SNHLY and FYNNEI. This CDR3 spans 16 amino acids. The CDR3 coding sequence is TGTGCCAGCAGTTGGGGGGGGGCGCGGAATACAGATACGCAGTATTTT. Protein product: CASSWGGARNTDTQYF.

Only one count was recorded for this clone. The chain combines TRBV29-1 with TRBJ1-1; 7 bases fit TRBD1. V shed 6 bases, J shed 2 bases, and the junction held 9 bases outside the gene matches. Germline loops: CDR1 SQVTM, CDR2 ANQGSEA. This CDR3 comprises 14 residues. The DNA of the CDR3 is TGCAGCGTCTGGGCAGGGGGAACCAACACTGAAGCTTTCTTT. This sequence encodes CSVWAGGTNTEAFF.

The chain joins TRBV29-1 to TRBJ2-2; D ambiguous. V dropped 4 bases and J dropped 8 bases, with 5 bases sitting between them. The germline V gene has CDR1 SQVTM and CDR2 ANQGSEA. The CDR3 has 10 amino acids. CDR3 amino acids: CSVGAGELFF. The CDR3 bases are TGCAGCGTTGGGGCTGGGGAGCTGTTTTTT.

The chain combines TRBV12-5 with TRBJ2-7; 11 bases match TRBD1. The CDR3 consists of 16 residues. The V segment lost 1 base and the J segment 3 bases; nucleotides outside the gene matches: 5. Germline loops: CDR1 LGHNT, CDR2 FRNRAP. In nucleotides, the CDR3 is TGTGCTAGTGGTTTGGCAGGGGACAGGGGGAGCTACGAGCAGTACTTC. This codes for CASGLAGDRGSYEQYF.

J is TRBJ1-1 and V is TRBV7-2, with no clear D. V lost 1 base to trimming and J lost 3 bases, with 9 bases between them. Germline CDR1 and CDR2: SGHTA and FQGNSA. The CDR3 runs 14 residues. The CDR3 region has the DNA TGTGCCAGCAGCTTAGTATACGGGGACACTGAAGCTTTCTTT. Amino acids: CASSLVYGDTEAFF.

CDR3 sequence: CASSLLVGGGYEQYF. In DNA form, the CDR3 reads TGCGCCAGCAGCTTGTTAGTAGGGGGCGGTTACGAGCAGTACTTC. The chain links TRBV5-1 to TRBJ2-7; 7 bases line up with TRBD1. In germline, CDR1 is SGHRS, CDR2 YFSETQ. The CDR3 consists of 15 residues. With V trimmed by 1 base and J by 4 bases, 8 bases remained unmatched. The full variable domain, rest sourced from reference TRBV5-1 and TRBJ2-7, is KAGVTQTPRYLIKTRGQQVTLSCSPISGHRSVSWYQQTPGQGLQFLFEYFSETQRNKGNFPGRFSGRQFSNSRSEMNVSTLELGDSALYLCASSLLVGGGYEQYFGPGTRLTVT.